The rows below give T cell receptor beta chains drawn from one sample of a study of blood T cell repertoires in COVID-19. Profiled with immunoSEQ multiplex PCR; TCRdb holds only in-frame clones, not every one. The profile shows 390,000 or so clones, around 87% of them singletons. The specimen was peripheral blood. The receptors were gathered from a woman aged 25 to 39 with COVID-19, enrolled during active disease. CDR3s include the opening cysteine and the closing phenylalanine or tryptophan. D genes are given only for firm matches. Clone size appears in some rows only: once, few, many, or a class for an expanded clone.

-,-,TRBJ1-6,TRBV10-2,TGCGCCAGCAGTGGCCAAGGGAGCGGATCACCCCTCCACTTT,CASSGQGSGSPLHF
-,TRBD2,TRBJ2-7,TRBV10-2,TGCGCCAGCAGCTCCCGGGACAGGGGGACTAGCGGGAGGGGCGAGCAGTACTTC,CASSSRDRGTSGRGEQYF
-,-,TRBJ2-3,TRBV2,TGTGCCAGCAGTGATGGGCGGACTAGCACAGATACGCAGTATTTT,CASSDGRTSTDTQYF
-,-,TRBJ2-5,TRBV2,TGTGCCAGCAGGTTGGACAGCCAAGAGACCCAGTACTTC,CASRLDSQETQYF
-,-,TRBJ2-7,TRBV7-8,TGTGCCAGCAGCCCTTCGCGGGAAAAGCAGTACTTC,CASSPSREKQYF
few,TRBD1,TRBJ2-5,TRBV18,TGTGCCAGCTCACCGACAGGGGGCCAAGAGACCCAGTACTTC,CASSPTGGQETQYF
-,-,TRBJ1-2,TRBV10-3,TGTGCCATCAGCCCGGACTTGGGCCAAGCTAACTATGGCTACACCTTC,CAISPDLGQANYGYTF
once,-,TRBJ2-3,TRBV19,TGTGCCAGTCCCAGTACAACTAGCCGGGTTTGGTATTTT,CASPSTTSRVWYF
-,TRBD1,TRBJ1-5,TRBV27,TGTGCCAGCAGTTATGGGACAGGTAATCAGCCCCAGCATTTT,CASSYGTGNQPQHF
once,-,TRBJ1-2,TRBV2,TGTGCCAGCAGTGGCCGACTGAGATCCAACTATGGCTACACCTTC,CASSGRLRSNYGYTF
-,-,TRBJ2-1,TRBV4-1,TGCGCCAGCAGCCTAAGGAGGAATGAGCAGTTCTTC,CASSLRRNEQFF
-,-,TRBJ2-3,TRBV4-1,TGCGCCAGCAGCCAAGGGAGCGGTACGGGAGATACGCAGTATTTT,CASSQGSGTGDTQYF
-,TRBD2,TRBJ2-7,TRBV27,TGTGCCAGCAGTATAGGGACTAGCGGGATTGAGGAGCAGTACTTC,CASSIGTSGIEEQYF
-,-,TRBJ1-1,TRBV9,TGTGCCAGCAGCGTGGGCAGCTCTCGCGAAGCTTTCTTT,CASSVGSSREAFF
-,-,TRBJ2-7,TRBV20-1,TGCAGTGCTAGTAGGGGATCATACGAGCAGTACTTC,CSASRGSYEQYF